This T cell receptor (beta chain) was observed in a study of T cell responses to AZD1222 COVID-19 vaccine. Study-wide findings and caveats: The study identified only six AZD1222 recipients as seropositive at baseline. Possibly, clonal diversity was underestimated; donors were largely white British and included more females.

This CDR3 region has 17 residues. V shed 1 base and J 4 bases; nucleotides not matched to a gene: 6. Germline loops: CDR1 MNHEY, CDR2 SMNVEV (reference sequence). Remarks on this clone: Its antigen remains unidentified.

Sequencing used immunoSEQ multiplex PCR; TCRdb keeps in-frame clones, though not all of them. The table has roughly 160,000 clones, roughly 94% seen once. V usage is TRBV27 and J usage is TRBJ2-2; 10 bases map to TRBD1. The clonotype originates from an adult who received the AZD1222 COVID-19 vaccine. Sequenced material: peripheral blood, taken 28 days after the second AZD1222 dose. CDR3 in amino acids: CASSLFWGQGSTGELFF. In nucleotides, the CDR3 is TGTGCCAGCAGTTTATTTTGGGGACAGGGGAGCACCGGGGAGCTGTTTTTT.